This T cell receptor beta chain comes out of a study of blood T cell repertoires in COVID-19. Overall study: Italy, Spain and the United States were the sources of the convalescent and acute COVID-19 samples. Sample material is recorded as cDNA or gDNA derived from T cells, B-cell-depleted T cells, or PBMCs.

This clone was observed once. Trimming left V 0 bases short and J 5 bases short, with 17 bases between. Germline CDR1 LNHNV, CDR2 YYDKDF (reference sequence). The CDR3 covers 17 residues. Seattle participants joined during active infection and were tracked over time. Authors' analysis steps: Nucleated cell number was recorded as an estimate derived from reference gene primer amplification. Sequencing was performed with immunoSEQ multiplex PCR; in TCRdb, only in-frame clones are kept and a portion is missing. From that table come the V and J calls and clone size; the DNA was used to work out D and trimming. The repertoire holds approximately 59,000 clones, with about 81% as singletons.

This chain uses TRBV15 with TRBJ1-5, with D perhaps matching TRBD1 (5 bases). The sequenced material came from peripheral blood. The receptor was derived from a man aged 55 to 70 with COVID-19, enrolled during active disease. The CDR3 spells CATSREVAGERYQPQHF. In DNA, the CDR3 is TGTGCCACCAGCAGAGAAGTGGCGGGGGAAAGATATCAGCCCCAGCATTTT.